These T cell receptor beta chains were read from a single sample in a study of T cell repertoires in cytomegalovirus infection. TCRdb ran MiXCR on the reads and lists one entry per CDR3 protein. The sample lists approximately 600,000 distinct CDR3 sequences; just under 40% were seen once. For these receptors, no antigen is known. Sequencing was performed on cultured PBMCs, taken from culture after CMV antigen stimulation. All receptors come from a human donor in good health (CMV status not recorded). Some clones in this sample may be carry-over from other donors' samples. Each CDR3 is given with its conserved first and last residue. The D gene is left open where the match is weak. Size values are once, few and many counts, or a class for expanded clones, and some rows have none.

>TRBV20-1|TRBJ2-7|.|TRBD2
TGCAGTGCTAGAGATCGTCCTAGCGGTAGCTCCTACGAGCAGTACTTC
CSARDRPSGSSYEQYF
>TRBV23-1|TRBJ2-7|.|TRBD1
TGCGCCAGCAGTCGCCCCGCCGGGACAGACCCCTACGAGCAGTACTTC
CASSRPAGTDPYEQYF
>TRBV6-2/TRBV6-3|TRBJ2-7|.|TRBD2
TGTGCCAGCAGTTACGCGAAGGGTAGCGGGACCTACGAGCAGTACTTC
CASSYAKGSGTYEQYF
>TRBV7-2|TRBJ2-7|few|TRBD1
TGTGCCAGCAGCTTAGCGCTACGGACAGGGGACTACGAGCAGTACTTC
CASSLALRTGDYEQYF
>TRBV28|TRBJ1-5|.|.
TGTGCCAGCAGAAGGACAGCCTACCGAAGTGACAATCAGCCCCAGCATTTT
CASRRTAYRSDNQPQHF
>TRBV12-3/TRBV12-4|TRBJ2-5|.|.
TGTGCCAGCAGTTATGTGGGCGAGACCCAGTACTTC
CASSYVGETQYF
>TRBV7-4|TRBJ2-5|few|TRBD1
TGTGCCAGCAGCTTAGTAGGACAGGGAACGGAGACCCAGTACTTC
CASSLVGQGTETQYF
>TRBV7-2|TRBJ1-2|few|.
TGTGCCAGCAGATATACGGGTTATGATGGCTACACCTTC
CASRYTGYDGYTF
>TRBV6-1|TRBJ2-3|.|TRBD2
TGTGCCAGCAGTGGCGGGACTAGCGTAGATACGCAGTATTTT
CASSGGTSVDTQYF
>TRBV10-3|TRBJ2-5|.|.
TGTGCCATCAGTGAAAACGATATGGGAGAGACCCAGTACTTC
CAISENDMGETQYF
>TRBV7-2|TRBJ1-2|.|TRBD1
TGTGCCAGCAGCTTAGCGGGCATATTAGGGGGCAACTATGGCTACACCTTC
CASSLAGILGGNYGYTF
>TRBV6-8|TRBJ2-5|.|TRBD2
TGTGCCAGCAGTATAATAGCGGGGACCCAAGAGACCCAGTACTTC
CASSIIAGTQETQYF
>TRBV29-1|TRBJ1-1|.|.
TGCAGCGTTTCCTGGGGCCTGAACACTGAAGCTTTCTTT
CSVSWGLNTEAFF
>TRBV2|TRBJ1-5|.|.
TGTGCCAGCAGTGGCCACATTAGGACAGTGGGGGGTCAGCCCCAGCATTTT
CASSGHIRTVGGQPQHF
>TRBV27|TRBJ2-7|few|TRBD1
TGTGCCAGCAGCCGGACAGGGAATCCCTACGAGCAGTACTTC
CASSRTGNPYEQYF
>TRBV5-1|TRBJ2-1|few|TRBD1
TGCGCCAGTGGACAGGCTACGAACAATGAGCAGTTCTTC
CASGQATNNEQFF
>TRBV7-6|TRBJ1-1|.|.
TGTGCCAGCAGCCCAAGTGGGGGATTAATGAACACTGAAGCTTTCTTT
CASSPSGGLMNTEAFF
>TRBV24-1|TRBJ1-1|.|TRBD1
TGTGCCACCAGTGATTCCGGGACAGGGGTGGAGAACACTGAAGCTTTCTTT
CATSDSGTGVENTEAFF
>TRBV7-2|TRBJ2-1|many|.
TGTGCCAGCAGCTTTAGCGGAGCTACCTACAATGAGCAGTTCTTC
CASSFSGATYNEQFF
>TRBV9|TRBJ2-7|few|TRBD1
TGTGCCAGCAACCCCTGCCGGACAGGGAGGAATTACGAGCAGTACTTC
CASNPCRTGRNYEQYF
>TRBV6-1|TRBJ2-7|few|.
TGTGCCAGCAGTGAACGAGGGAGCCGTCGGGCCTACGAGCAGTACTTC
CASSERGSRRAYEQYF
>TRBV12-3/TRBV12-4|TRBJ1-2|few|.
TGTGCCAGCAGTTTACTCGCGGCGGCAGGCGGTGGCTACACCTTC
CASSLLAAAGGGYTF
>TRBV19|TRBJ1-5|.|.
TGTGCCTCCCACATGGTGGGTGGGAGCAATCAGCCCCAGCATTTT
CASHMVGGSNQPQHF
>TRBV6-2/TRBV6-3|TRBJ2-3|few|TRBD2
TGTGCCAGCAGTTACTTAGCTAGCGGGACCAGCACAGATACGCAGTATTTT
CASSYLASGTSTDTQYF
>TRBV4-1|TRBJ1-4|few|.
TGCGCCAGCAGCCAAGCGGGAGCCCACGAAAAACTGTTTTTT
CASSQAGAHEKLFF
>TRBV6-2/TRBV6-3|TRBJ2-1|.|.
TGTGCCAGCAGTAAACCGGGGACCAGGATAGAGCAGTTCTTC
CASSKPGTRIEQFF
>TRBV7-4|TRBJ1-3|.|TRBD1
TGTGCCAGCAGAACAAAAGGGACAGGGAGATCTGGAAACACCATATATTTT
CASRTKGTGRSGNTIYF
>TRBV7-8|TRBJ2-3|.|.
TGTGCCAGCAGCCTCGGGCCCGACACAGATACGCAGTATTTT
CASSLGPDTDTQYF
>TRBV6-5|TRBJ2-7|few|.
TGTGCCAGCAGTTACTCGACAGGCGGGGAGCAGTACTTC
CASSYSTGGEQYF
>TRBV28|TRBJ2-6|.|.
TGTGCCAGCAGTTCACAGCCCTCTGGGGCCAACGTCCTGACTTTC
CASSSQPSGANVLTF
>TRBV2|TRBJ2-5|.|TRBD2
TGTGCCAGCAGCGCACTAGCGGGGGAGACCCAGTACTTC
CASSALAGETQYF
>TRBV20-1|TRBJ2-1|few|.
TGCAGTGTTTTCCCGACGGGACGTTCCAATGAGCAGTTCTTC
CSVFPTGRSNEQFF
>TRBV4-1|TRBJ1-6|few|.
TGCGCCAGCAGCCAAGGTACAGTCCCACCCCTCCACTTT
CASSQGTVPPLHF
>TRBV20-1|TRBJ2-5|.|.
TGCAGTGCCGAGAGGACTGCTAGTGAGGGGACCCAGTACTTC
CSAERTASEGTQYF
>TRBV6-1|TRBJ1-6|few|.
TGTGCCAGCACCCCCTGGGGCAGGGGATCCTCACCCCTCCACTTT
CASTPWGRGSSPLHF
>TRBV19|TRBJ1-4|once|.
TGTGCCAGTAGTAGGAGGTCCGTCCAGGGCACGAATGAAAAACTGTTTTTT
CASSRRSVQGTNEKLFF
>TRBV7-7|TRBJ2-5|few|TRBD2
TGTGCCAGCAGCTTACTCTTGGGGGGGGTTCAAGAGACCCAGTACTTC
CASSLLLGGVQETQYF
>TRBV3-1|TRBJ1-2|.|.
TGTGCCAGCAGCCCCACAGCCCTCTATGGCTACACCTTC
CASSPTALYGYTF
>TRBV18|TRBJ1-4|.|TRBD1
TGTGCCAGCTCAAGGACAGGGGTCTCCGCAACTAATGAAAAACTGTTTTTT
CASSRTGVSATNEKLFF
>TRBV7-6|TRBJ1-6|few|TRBD1
TGTGCCAGCAGCTTAGTTGGGGTGACAGGGTGGCCCACGGCCTATAATTCACCCCTCCACTTT
CASSLVGVTGWPTAYNSPLHF
>TRBV5-1|TRBJ2-3|.|.
TGCGCCAGCAGCCCAGACAGTCAGGCAGATACGCAGTATTTT
CASSPDSQADTQYF
>TRBV4-1|TRBJ1-4|.|.
TGCGCCAGCAGCCAAGGGGTGCGGACGGGTGGTAATGAAAAACTGTTTTTT
CASSQGVRTGGNEKLFF
>TRBV6-2/TRBV6-3|TRBJ1-5|.|TRBD1
TGTGCCAGCAAAGGACAGGCTAATCAGCCCCAGCATTTT
CASKGQANQPQHF
>TRBV4-1|TRBJ1-1|.|.
TGCGCCAGCAGCCCGTACAGGAGTCAACTCACTGAAGCTTTCTTT
CASSPYRSQLTEAFF
>TRBV7-8|TRBJ1-2|.|.
TGTGCCAGCAGCCCTAGCCCGGGACACATAAACTATGGCTACACCTTC
CASSPSPGHINYGYTF
>TRBV4-1|TRBJ1-1|.|.
TGCGCCAGCAGCCAAGGCCCCGACCTCGGCACTGAAGCTTTCTTT
CASSQGPDLGTEAFF
>TRBV6-1|TRBJ2-3|.|.
TGTGCCAGCAGGGTGGGCCCCCTGGAGCCAGATACGCAGTATTTT
CASRVGPLEPDTQYF